This entry is about one TCR beta chain. Its matching antigen is unknown. The record originates from a study of vaccination and CD4 T cells after COVID-19. Scientists ran DNA taken from cultured CD4+ T cells through the Oncomine TCR Beta short-read assay for sequencing. TCRdb processed the PCR reads anew with MiXCR; each CDR3 protein has one entry. The data contain fewer than 15,000 distinct CDR3 sequences, around two fifths of them singletons. CDR1 is SNHLY and CDR2 is FYNNEI in the germline V gene. The CDR3 sequence is 15 residues long. Germline trimming cut 6 bases from V and 6 bases from J; bases unmatched to any gene: 10. Treatment noted: roughly ten-day PBMC culture with coronavirus spike peptide pools or control peptides (ViraFEST assay).

This TCR was recovered from a human donor who had recovered from COVID-19. J is TRBJ1-4 and V is TRBV2, with 7 positions matching TRBD1. The sequencing sample was made of CD4+ T cells from blood, cultured in vitro. CDR3 bases: TGTGCCAGCAGACTTACAGGGGAAGCCTATGAAAAACTGTTTTTT. Translation gives CASRLTGEAYEKLFF.